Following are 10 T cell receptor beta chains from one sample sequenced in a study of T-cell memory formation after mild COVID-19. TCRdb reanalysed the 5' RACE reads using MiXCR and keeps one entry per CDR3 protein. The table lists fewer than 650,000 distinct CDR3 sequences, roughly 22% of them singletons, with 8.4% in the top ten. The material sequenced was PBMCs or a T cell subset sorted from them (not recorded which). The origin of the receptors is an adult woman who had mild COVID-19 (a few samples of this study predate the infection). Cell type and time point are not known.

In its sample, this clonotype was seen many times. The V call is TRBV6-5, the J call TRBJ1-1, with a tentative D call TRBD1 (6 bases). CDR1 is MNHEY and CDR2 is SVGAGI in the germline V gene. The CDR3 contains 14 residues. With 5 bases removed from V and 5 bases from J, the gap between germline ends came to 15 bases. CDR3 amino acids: CASSAGQFQTEAFF. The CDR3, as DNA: TGTGCCAGCAGTGCTGGACAGTTTCAAACTGAAGCTTTCTTT.

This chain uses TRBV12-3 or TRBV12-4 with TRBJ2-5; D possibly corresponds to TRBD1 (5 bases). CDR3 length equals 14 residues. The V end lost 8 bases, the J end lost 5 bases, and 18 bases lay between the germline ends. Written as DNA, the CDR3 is TGTGCCAGCCGAGCGATGGGGCAGAGGGAGACCCAGTACTTC. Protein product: CASRAMGQRETQYF.

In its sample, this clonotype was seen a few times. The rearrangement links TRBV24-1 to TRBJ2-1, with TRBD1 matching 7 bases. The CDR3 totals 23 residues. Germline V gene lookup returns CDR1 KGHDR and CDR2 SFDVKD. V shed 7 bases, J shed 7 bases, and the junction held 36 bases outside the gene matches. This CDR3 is CATRGHGQATQDGTKRGVNEQFF. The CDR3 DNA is TGTGCCACCAGGGGCCACGGACAGGCGACCCAAGACGGGACAAAGAGAGGGGTTAATGAGCAGTTCTTC.

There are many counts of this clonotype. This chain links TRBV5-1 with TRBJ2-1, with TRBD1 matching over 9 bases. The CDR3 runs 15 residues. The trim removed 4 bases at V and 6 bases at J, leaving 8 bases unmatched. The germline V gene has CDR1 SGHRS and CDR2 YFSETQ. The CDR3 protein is CASSPGTGLINEQFF. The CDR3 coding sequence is TGCGCCAGCAGCCCCGGGACAGGGTTAATCAATGAGCAGTTCTTC.

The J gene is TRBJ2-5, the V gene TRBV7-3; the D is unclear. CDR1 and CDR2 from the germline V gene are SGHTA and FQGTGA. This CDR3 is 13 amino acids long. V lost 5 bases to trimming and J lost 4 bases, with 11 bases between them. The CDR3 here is CASSVDIRETQYF. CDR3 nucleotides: TGTGCCAGCAGCGTAGATATAAGAGAGACCCAGTACTTC.

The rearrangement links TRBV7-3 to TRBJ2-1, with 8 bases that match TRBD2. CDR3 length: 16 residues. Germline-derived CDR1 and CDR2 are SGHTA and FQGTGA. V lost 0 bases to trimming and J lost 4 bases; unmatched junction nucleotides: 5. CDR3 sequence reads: CASSLTRRGAYNEQFF. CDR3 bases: TGTGCCAGCAGCTTAACCCGGCGGGGGGCGTACAATGAGCAGTTCTTC.

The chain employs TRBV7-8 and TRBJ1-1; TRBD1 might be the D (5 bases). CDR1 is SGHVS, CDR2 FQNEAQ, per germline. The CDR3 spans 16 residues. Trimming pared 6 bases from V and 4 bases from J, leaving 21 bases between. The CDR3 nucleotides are TGTGCCAGCAGTGAGCTTGGGGGGAGGCCAAGCACTGAAGCTTTCTTT. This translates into CASSELGGRPSTEAFF.

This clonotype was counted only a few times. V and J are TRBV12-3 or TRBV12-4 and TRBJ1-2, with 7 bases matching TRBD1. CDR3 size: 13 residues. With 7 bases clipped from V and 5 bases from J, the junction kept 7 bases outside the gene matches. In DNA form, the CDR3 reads TGTGCCAGCACCCCCGGGACAGTGTATGGCTACACCTTC. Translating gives CASTPGTVYGYTF.

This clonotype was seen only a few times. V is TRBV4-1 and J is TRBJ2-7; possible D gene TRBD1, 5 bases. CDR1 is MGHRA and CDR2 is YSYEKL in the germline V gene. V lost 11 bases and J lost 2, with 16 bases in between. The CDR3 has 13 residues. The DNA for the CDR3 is TGCGCCCGGGTGGACACACAAACCTACGAGCAGTACTTC. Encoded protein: CARVDTQTYEQYF.

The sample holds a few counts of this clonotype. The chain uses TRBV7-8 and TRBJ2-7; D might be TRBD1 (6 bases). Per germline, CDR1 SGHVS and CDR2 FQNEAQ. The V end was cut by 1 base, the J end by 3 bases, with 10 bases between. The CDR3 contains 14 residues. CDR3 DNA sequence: TGTGCCAGCAGCTTAGATACCAGGGGCTACGAGCAGTACTTC. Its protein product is CASSLDTRGYEQYF.